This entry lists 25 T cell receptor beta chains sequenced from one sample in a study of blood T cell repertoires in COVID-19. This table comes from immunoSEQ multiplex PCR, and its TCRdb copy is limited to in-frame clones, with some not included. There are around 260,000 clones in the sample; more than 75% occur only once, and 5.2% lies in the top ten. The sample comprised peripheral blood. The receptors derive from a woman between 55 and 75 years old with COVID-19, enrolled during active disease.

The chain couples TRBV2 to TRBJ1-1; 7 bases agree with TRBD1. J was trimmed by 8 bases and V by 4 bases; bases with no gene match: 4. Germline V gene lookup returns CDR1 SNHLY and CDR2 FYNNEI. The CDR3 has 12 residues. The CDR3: CASSGDRTEAFF. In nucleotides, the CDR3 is TGTGCCAGCAGTGGGGACAGAACAGAAGCTTTCTTT.

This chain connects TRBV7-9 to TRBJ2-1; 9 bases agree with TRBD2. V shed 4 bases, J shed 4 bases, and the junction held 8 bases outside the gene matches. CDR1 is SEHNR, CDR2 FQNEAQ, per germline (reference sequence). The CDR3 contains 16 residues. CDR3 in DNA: TGTGCCAGCAGCTCGGGGGTAGCGGGAGTTTACAATGAGCAGTTCTTC. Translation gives CASSSGVAGVYNEQFF.

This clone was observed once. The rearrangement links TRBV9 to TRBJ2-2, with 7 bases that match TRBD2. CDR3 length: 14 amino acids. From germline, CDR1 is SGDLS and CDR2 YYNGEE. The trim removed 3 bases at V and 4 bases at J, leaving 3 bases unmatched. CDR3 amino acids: CASSAGLSTGELFF. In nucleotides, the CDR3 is TGTGCCAGCAGCGCGGGACTAAGCACCGGGGAGCTGTTTTTT. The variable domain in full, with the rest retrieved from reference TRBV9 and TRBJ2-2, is DSGVTQTPKHLITATGQRVTLRCSPRSGDLSVYWYQQSLDQGLQFLIQYYNGEERAKGNILERFSAQQFPDLHSELNLSSLELGDSALYFCASSAGLSTGELFFGEGSRLTVL.

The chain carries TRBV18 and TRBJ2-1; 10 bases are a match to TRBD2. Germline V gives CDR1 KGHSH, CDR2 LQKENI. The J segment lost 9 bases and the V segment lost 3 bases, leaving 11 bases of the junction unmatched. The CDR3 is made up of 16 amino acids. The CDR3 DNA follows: TGTGCCAGCTCACCCGGGCTAGCGGGAGAGGAGAGTGAGCAGTTCTTC. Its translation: CASSPGLAGEESEQFF.

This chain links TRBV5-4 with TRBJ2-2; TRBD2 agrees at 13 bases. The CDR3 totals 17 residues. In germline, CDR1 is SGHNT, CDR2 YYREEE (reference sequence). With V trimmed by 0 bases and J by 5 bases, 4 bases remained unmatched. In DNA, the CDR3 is TGTGCCAGCAGCTTGGCCGGGACTAGCGGGACTACCGGGGAGCTGTTTTTT. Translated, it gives CASSLAGTSGTTGELFF.

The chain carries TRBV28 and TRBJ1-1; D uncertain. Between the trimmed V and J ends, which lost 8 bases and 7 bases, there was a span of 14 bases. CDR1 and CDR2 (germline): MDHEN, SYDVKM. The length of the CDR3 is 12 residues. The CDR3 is CASFLSPGEAFF. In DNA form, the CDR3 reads TGTGCCAGCTTTCTAAGTCCGGGTGAAGCTTTCTTT.

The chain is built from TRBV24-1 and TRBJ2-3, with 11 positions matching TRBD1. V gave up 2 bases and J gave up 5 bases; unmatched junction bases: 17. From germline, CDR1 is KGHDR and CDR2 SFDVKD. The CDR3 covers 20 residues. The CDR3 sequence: CATSDSAGTGGIIALDTQYF. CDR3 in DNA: TGTGCCACCAGTGATTCCGCCGGGACAGGGGGAATTATAGCCTTAGATACGCAGTATTTT.

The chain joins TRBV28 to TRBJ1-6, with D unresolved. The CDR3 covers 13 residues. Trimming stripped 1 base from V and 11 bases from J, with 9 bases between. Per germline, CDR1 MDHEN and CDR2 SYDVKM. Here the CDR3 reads CASSLFFGAPLHF. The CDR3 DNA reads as TGTGCCAGCAGTTTATTTTTCGGGGCACCCCTCCACTTT. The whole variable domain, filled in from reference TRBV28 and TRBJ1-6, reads DVKVTQSSRYLVKRTGEKVFLECVQDMDHENMFWYRQDPGLGLRLIYFSYDVKMKEKGDIPEGYSVSREKKERFSLILESASTNQTSMYLCASSLFFGAPLHFGNGTRLTVT.

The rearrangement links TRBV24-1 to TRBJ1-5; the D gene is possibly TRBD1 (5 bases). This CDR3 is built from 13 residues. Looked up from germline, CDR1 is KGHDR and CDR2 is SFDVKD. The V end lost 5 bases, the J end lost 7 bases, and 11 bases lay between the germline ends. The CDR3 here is CATSGAGYQPQHF. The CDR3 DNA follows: TGTGCCACCAGTGGGGCAGGGTACCAGCCCCAGCATTTT.

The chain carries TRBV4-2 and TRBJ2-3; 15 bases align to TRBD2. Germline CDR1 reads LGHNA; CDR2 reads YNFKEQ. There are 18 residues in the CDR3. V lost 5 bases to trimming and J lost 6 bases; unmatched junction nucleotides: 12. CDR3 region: CASSSKRTSGRVADTQYF. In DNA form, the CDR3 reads TGTGCCAGCAGCTCAAAACGGACTAGCGGGAGGGTGGCGGATACGCAGTATTTT.

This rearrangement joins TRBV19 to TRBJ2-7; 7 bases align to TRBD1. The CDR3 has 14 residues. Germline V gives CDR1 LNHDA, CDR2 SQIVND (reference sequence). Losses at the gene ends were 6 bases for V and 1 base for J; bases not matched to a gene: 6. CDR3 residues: CASSSGQPSYEQYF. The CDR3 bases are TGTGCCAGTAGCTCGGGACAGCCGTCCTACGAGCAGTACTTC.

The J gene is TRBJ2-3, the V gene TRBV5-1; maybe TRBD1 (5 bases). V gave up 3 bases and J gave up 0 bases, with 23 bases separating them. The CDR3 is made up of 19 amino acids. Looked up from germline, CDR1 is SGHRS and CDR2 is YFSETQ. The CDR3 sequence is CASSSRTVYGQGSTDTQYF. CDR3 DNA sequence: TGCGCCAGCAGCTCCCGGACGGTTTATGGGCAGGGTAGCACAGATACGCAGTATTTT.

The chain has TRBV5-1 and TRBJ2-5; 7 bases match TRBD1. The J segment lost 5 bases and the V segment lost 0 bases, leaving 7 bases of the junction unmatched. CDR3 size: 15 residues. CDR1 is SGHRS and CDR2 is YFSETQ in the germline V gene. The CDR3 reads CASSLAPTGVETQYF. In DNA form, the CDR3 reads TGCGCCAGCAGCTTGGCCCCAACAGGGGTCGAGACCCAGTACTTC.

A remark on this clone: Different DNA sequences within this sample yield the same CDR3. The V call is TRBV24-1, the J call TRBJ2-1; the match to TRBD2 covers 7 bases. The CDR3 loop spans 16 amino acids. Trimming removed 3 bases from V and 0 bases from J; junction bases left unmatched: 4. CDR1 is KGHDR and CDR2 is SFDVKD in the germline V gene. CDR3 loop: CATSDPLAASYNEQFF. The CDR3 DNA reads TGTGCCACCAGTGATCCTCTAGCGGCCTCCTACAATGAGCAGTTCTTC.

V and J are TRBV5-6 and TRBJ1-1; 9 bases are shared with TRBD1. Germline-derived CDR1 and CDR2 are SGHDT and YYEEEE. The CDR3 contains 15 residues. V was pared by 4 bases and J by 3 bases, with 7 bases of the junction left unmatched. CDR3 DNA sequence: TGTGCCAGCAGCCCGTTGGGACAGGGTGACACTGAAGCTTTCTTT. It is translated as CASSPLGQGDTEAFF.

The CDR3 is CASSQGSRGAGGPIIYEQYF. The CDR3 region has the DNA TGTGCCAGCAGCCAGGGCTCAAGAGGAGCGGGAGGGCCGATCATCTACGAGCAGTACTTC. The gene calls are TRBV14 and TRBJ2-7; 10 bases line up with TRBD2. CDR3 length: 20 residues. Per germline, CDR1 SGHDN and CDR2 FVKESK. Trimming cost V 3 bases and J 3 bases; bases outside gene matches: 20.

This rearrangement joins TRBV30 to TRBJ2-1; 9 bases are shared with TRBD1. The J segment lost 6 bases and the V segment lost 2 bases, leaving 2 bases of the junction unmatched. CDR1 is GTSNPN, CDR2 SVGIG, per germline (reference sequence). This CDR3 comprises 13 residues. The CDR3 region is CAWSPDRGNEQFF. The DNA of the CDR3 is TGTGCCTGGAGTCCGGACAGGGGCAATGAGCAGTTCTTC.

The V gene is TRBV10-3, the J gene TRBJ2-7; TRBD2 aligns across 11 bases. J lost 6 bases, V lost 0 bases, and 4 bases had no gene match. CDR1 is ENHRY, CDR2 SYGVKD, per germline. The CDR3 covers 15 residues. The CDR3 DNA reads TGTGCCATCAGTGAGTCGAGACTAGCGGGGCTCGAGCAGTACTTC. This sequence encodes CAISESRLAGLEQYF.

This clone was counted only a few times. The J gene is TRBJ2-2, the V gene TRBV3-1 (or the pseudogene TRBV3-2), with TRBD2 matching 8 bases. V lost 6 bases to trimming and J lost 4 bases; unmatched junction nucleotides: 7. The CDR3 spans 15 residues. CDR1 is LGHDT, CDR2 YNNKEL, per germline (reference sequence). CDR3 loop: CASSRSGSGTGELFF. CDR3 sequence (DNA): TGTGCCAGCAGTCGCAGCGGGAGCGGCACCGGGGAGCTGTTTTTT.

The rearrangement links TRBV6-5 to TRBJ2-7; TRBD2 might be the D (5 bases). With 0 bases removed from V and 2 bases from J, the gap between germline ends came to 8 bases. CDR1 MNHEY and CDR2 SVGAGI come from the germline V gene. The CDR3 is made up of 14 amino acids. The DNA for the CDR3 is TGTGCCAGCAGTTACTCGTACGGGACCTACGAGCAGTACTTC. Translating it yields CASSYSYGTYEQYF.

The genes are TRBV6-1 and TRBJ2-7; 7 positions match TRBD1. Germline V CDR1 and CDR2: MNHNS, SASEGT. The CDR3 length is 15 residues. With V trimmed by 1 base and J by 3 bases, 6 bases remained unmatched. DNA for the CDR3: TGTGCCAGCAGTGAAGACAGGGGCCCCCTCTACGAGCAGTACTTC. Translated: CASSEDRGPLYEQYF.

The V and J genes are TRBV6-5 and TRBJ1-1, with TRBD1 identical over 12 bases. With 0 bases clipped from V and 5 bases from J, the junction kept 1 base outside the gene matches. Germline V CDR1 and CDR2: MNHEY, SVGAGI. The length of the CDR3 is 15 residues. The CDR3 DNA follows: TGTGCCAGCAGTTACTCGGGACAGGGGGCGACTGAAGCTTTCTTT. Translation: CASSYSGQGATEAFF.

The CDR3 region has the DNA TGTGCCAGCTCCCGATCAGGGGCAACTAATGAAAAACTGTTTTTT. It translates to CASSRSGATNEKLFF. The gene calls are TRBV18 and TRBJ1-4, with D perhaps TRBD1 (6 bases). Trimming took off 6 bases at V and 0 bases at J, with 11 bases between the two ends. CDR3 length: 15 amino acids. Germline CDR1 KGHSH, CDR2 LQKENI.

CDR3 protein: CATSRQTGRDTQYF. As DNA, the CDR3 is TGTGCCACCAGCCGCCAGACAGGGAGAGATACGCAGTATTTT. J is TRBJ2-3 and V is TRBV15; 7 bases match TRBD1. Looked up from germline, CDR1 is LNHNV and CDR2 is YYDKDF (reference sequence). The CDR3 contains 14 residues. J lost 5 bases, V lost 5 bases, and 7 bases had no gene match.

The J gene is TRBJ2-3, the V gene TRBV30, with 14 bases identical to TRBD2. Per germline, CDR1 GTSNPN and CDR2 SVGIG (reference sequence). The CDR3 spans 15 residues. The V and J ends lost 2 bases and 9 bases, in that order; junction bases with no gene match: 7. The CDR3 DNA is TGTGCCTGGAGTTTGACTAGCGGGAGGGGCGGCACGCAGTATTTT. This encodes CAWSLTSGRGGTQYF.